One sample yielded the 32 T cell receptor beta chains listed below, sequenced in a study of T cell responses to AZD1222 COVID-19 vaccine. Using immunoSEQ multiplex PCR, the repertoire was profiled, and TCRdb retains in-frame clones only, with some absent. The repertoire includes roughly 130,000 clones, 80% to 90% of them detected once, and roughly 1.7% sits in the top ten. Sequenced here: peripheral blood, sampled on day 0 of AZD1222 vaccination. These receptors all come from an adult in good health.

The chain recombines TRBV6-1 with TRBJ1-5; no definite D call. The CDR3 spans 16 residues. Germline V gene lookup returns CDR1 MNHNS and CDR2 SASEGT. V lost 3 bases to trimming and J lost 2 bases, with 14 bases between them. The CDR3 bases are TGTGCCAGCAGTGATAGGAGTCGGCAGGGCAATCAGCCCCAGCATTTT. This gives the protein CASSDRSRQGNQPQHF.

The CDR3 spells CASSPSGTSGSNEQFF. CDR3 DNA sequence: TGCGCCAGCAGCCCCAGCGGGACTAGCGGGAGCAATGAGCAGTTCTTC. The chain uses TRBV5-1 and TRBJ2-1; 14 nucleotides line up with TRBD2. Per the germline V gene, CDR1 is SGHRS and CDR2 is YFSETQ. This CDR3 contains 16 residues. V lost 4 bases and J lost 6; bases outside the gene matches: 6.

This clone appeared once. The genes are TRBV24-1 and TRBJ1-4; perhaps TRBD1 as D (6 bases). CDR1 is KGHDR and CDR2 is SFDVKD in the germline V gene. This CDR3 contains 15 residues. V lost 2 bases and J 4 bases, leaving 10 bases between the germline ends. Written as DNA, the CDR3 is TGTGCCACCAGTGATTCAGGACAGATTAATGAAAAACTGTTTTTT. Translating gives CATSDSGQINEKLFF.

This sequence joins TRBV6-5 and TRBJ1-2, with 7 bases lining up with TRBD1. This CDR3 comprises 13 residues. The V and J ends lost 6 bases and 7 bases, in that order; junction bases with no gene match: 8. Germline V gene sequence: CDR1 MNHEY, CDR2 SVGAGI. CDR3 loop: CASSRDSLSGYTF. Here the CDR3 DNA reads TGTGCCAGCAGCCGGGACAGTCTTTCTGGCTACACCTTC.

The rearrangement uses TRBV5-1 and TRBJ1-2, with unresolved D. Germline assignment: CDR1 SGHRS and CDR2 YFSETQ. The CDR3 consists of 13 residues. V lost 4 bases, J lost 4 bases, and 11 bases lay in between. CDR3 sequence: CASSADGGYGYTF. CDR3 DNA: TGCGCCAGCAGCGCTGACGGTGGCTATGGCTACACCTTC. Together with reference TRBV5-1 and TRBJ1-2, the CDR3 gives the full variable domain: KAGVTQTPRYLIKTRGQQVTLSCSPISGHRSVSWYQQTPGQGLQFLFEYFSETQRNKGNFPGRFSGRQFSNSRSEMNVSTLELGDSALYLCASSADGGYGYTFGSGTRLTVV.

This chain uses TRBV19 with TRBJ2-7; TRBD1 agrees at 9 bases. With V trimmed by 8 bases and J by 4 bases, 9 bases remained unmatched. Germline V gives CDR1 LNHDA, CDR2 SQIVND (reference sequence). This CDR3 comprises 14 residues. CDR3 loop: CASRSIDRGYEQYF. CDR3 DNA: TGTGCCAGTCGTTCCATTGACAGGGGGTACGAGCAGTACTTC.

This chain links TRBV9 with TRBJ1-3; D unresolved. Germline CDR1 reads SGDLS; CDR2 reads YYNGEE. There are 14 residues in the CDR3. Trimming shortened V by 1 base and J by 1 base, and 6 bases separated the two germline ends. In DNA, the CDR3 is TGTGCCAGCAGCGTATATCTATCTGGAAACACCATATATTTT. This codes for CASSVYLSGNTIYF.

V and J are TRBV2 and TRBJ2-3; a possible D gene is TRBD1 (6 bases). The germline CDR1 and CDR2 sequences are SNHLY and FYNNEI. This CDR3 is 11 amino acids long. Between the trimmed V and J ends, which lost 4 bases and 11 bases, there was a span of 10 bases. CDR3 sequence reads: CASSVLDRQYF. The CDR3 DNA sequence: TGTGCCAGCAGTGTTTTGGACAGGCAGTATTTT.

The chain recombines TRBV7-9 with TRBJ1-1; the match to TRBD1 covers 10 bases. The CDR3 runs 17 residues. Germline loops: CDR1 SEHNR, CDR2 FQNEAQ (reference sequence). The V segment lost 3 bases and the J segment 3 bases; nucleotides outside the gene matches: 10. As DNA, the CDR3 is TGTGCCAGCAGCTTTTTCAGAACCGGGACAGGGGACACTGAAGCTTTCTTT. It codes for CASSFFRTGTGDTEAFF.

The gene calls are TRBV5-1 and TRBJ1-2, with D unclear. This CDR3 spans 13 amino acids. Trimming removed 8 bases from V and 7 bases from J, with 18 bases in between. Germline V gives CDR1 SGHRS, CDR2 YFSETQ. The CDR3 bases are TGCGCCAGTAGCAGAGGAATTGAAAGTGGCTACACCTTC. Amino acid sequence: CASSRGIESGYTF.

The V and J genes are TRBV19 and TRBJ1-3; 8 bases are shared with TRBD1. Germline V CDR1 and CDR2: LNHDA, SQIVND (reference sequence). V lost 4 bases and J lost 3; bases outside the gene matches: 8. CDR3 size: 16 residues. In DNA, the CDR3 is TGTGCCAGTAGTACCCCGCGCAGGGGGCTTGGAAACACCATATATTTT. It is translated as CASSTPRRGLGNTIYF.

This clone was observed a few times. The chain carries TRBV6-5 and TRBJ2-2, with a possible D match to TRBD1 (6 bases). Germline values: CDR1 MNHEY, CDR2 SVGAGI. The CDR3 has 14 residues. Deletions cut 7 bases from V and 2 bases from J, with 11 bases between. CDR3 residues: CASMRGINTGELFF. The DNA of the CDR3 is TGTGCCAGCATGAGGGGGATAAACACCGGGGAGCTGTTTTTT.

Worth noting for this clone: The sample carries other DNA sequences with the same CDR3. The chain recombines TRBV19 with TRBJ1-6, with D perhaps TRBD1 (5 bases). Germline CDR1 is LNHDA and CDR2 is SQIVND (reference sequence). This CDR3 is 14 amino acids long. Trimming stripped 5 bases from V and 10 bases from J, with 15 bases between. The CDR3 nucleotides read TGTGCCAGTAGTTGGGAAGGGGCGCGGTCACCCCTCCACTTT. Protein: CASSWEGARSPLHF.

This chain links TRBV9 with TRBJ2-1, with D possibly TRBD2 on 5 matching bases. The CDR3 has 15 residues. Trimming removed 3 bases from V and 8 bases from J, with 18 bases in between. The V gene's germline CDR1 is SGDLS and CDR2 YYNGEE. CDR3 bases: TGTGCCAGCAGCGCACTAGTTTCTCGTACCCATGAGCAGTTCTTC. Protein sequence: CASSALVSRTHEQFF.

This chain uses TRBV10-3 with TRBJ2-3; 10 bases are a match to TRBD2. V trimming: 3 bases; J trimming: 4 bases; junction bases outside the gene matches: 4. Per the germline V gene, CDR1 is ENHRY and CDR2 is SYGVKD. CDR3 length equals 15 residues. CDR3 amino acids: CAISDPSGSSDTQYF. The DNA for the CDR3 is TGTGCCATCAGTGACCCTAGCGGGAGCTCAGATACGCAGTATTTT.

The CDR3 region has the DNA TGTGCCAGCAGCCAAGATTCAGGCTCGCAGGGGAGAGGCGGCTACACCTTC. It translates to CASSQDSGSQGRGGYTF. This chain uses TRBV4-2 with TRBJ1-2; tentatively, D is TRBD1 (6 bases). Germline assignment: CDR1 LGHNA and CDR2 YNFKEQ. Trimming cost V 0 bases and J 8 bases, with 22 bases left between them. CDR3 length equals 17 residues.

The chain recombines TRBV7-9 with TRBJ2-3, with TRBD1 as a possible D gene (5 bases). Deletions cut 2 bases from V and 9 bases from J, with 9 bases between. Germline CDR1 and CDR2: SEHNR and FQNEAQ (reference sequence). The CDR3 contains 12 residues. The CDR3 here is CASSLSGPTQYF. The DNA of the CDR3 is TGTGCCAGCAGCTTATCAGGGCCCACGCAGTATTTT.

V is TRBV11-3 and J is TRBJ1-1, with unresolved D. V was pared by 1 base and J by 2 bases, with 11 bases between. Germline V gene data show CDR1 as SGHNT and CDR2 as YENEEA. The CDR3 extends over 15 amino acids. The CDR3 sequence: CASSLGEVENTEAFF. The DNA of the CDR3 is TGTGCCAGCAGCTTAGGAGAGGTAGAAAACACTGAAGCTTTCTTT.

The genes are TRBV3-1 (or the pseudogene TRBV3-2) and TRBJ1-2, with 7 bases aligning to TRBD1. This CDR3 comprises 15 residues. Germline V CDR1 and CDR2: LGHDT, YNNKEL (reference sequence). V dropped 4 bases and J dropped 8; count of bases not matched to a gene: 13. In nucleotides, the CDR3 is TGTGCCAGCAGCCCGAGGGACAGTCTAAAACAAGGCTACACCTTC. Encoded protein: CASSPRDSLKQGYTF.

V and J are TRBV4-1 and TRBJ2-1; D gene unclear. The CDR3 extends over 12 amino acids. Trimming removed 1 base from V and 7 bases from J, with 5 bases in between. Per the germline V gene, CDR1 is MGHRA and CDR2 is YSYEKL. The CDR3 sequence is CASSQGKNEQFF. DNA of the CDR3: TGCGCCAGCAGCCAAGGGAAAAATGAGCAGTTCTTC.

The V gene is TRBV30, the J gene TRBJ1-6; TRBD1 agrees at 7 bases. V lost 0 bases to trimming and J lost 10 bases; unmatched junction nucleotides: 9. This CDR3 has 15 amino acids. Germline V gives CDR1 GTSNPN, CDR2 SVGIG (reference sequence). The CDR3 region is CAWSVRQGRGSPLHF. CDR3 in DNA: TGTGCCTGGAGTGTACGACAGGGAAGGGGGTCACCCCTCCACTTT.

The chain recombines TRBV12-3 or TRBV12-4 with TRBJ2-3, with unresolved D. The CDR3 contains 13 residues. Trimming took 2 bases from V and 1 from J, leaving 4 bases between them. The CDR3 region has the DNA TGTGCCAGCAGTTTACAGGGCACAGATACGCAGTATTTT. It specifies CASSLQGTDTQYF.

The V call is TRBV6-4, the J call TRBJ1-1, with TRBD1 identical over 7 bases. Trimming cost V 6 bases and J 8 bases; bases outside gene matches: 12. The CDR3 is made up of 14 amino acids. Germline-derived CDR1 and CDR2 are MRHNA and SNTAGT. The CDR3 here is CASRRLGTEKEAFF. The CDR3 region has the DNA TGTGCCAGCAGACGACTTGGGACAGAGAAAGAAGCTTTCTTT.

The V call is TRBV19, the J call TRBJ1-1, with 8 nucleotides matching TRBD1. The CDR3 runs to 13 residues. The V gene's germline CDR1 is LNHDA and CDR2 SQIVND (reference sequence). The junction had 5 bases not matched to a gene; V was cut back by 7 bases and J by 4 bases. This chain's CDR3 is CASMDRAPTEAFF. Written as DNA, the CDR3 is TGTGCCAGTATGGACAGGGCGCCCACTGAAGCTTTCTTT.

V usage is TRBV3-1 (or the pseudogene TRBV3-2) and J usage is TRBJ1-5; D possibly corresponds to TRBD1 (6 bases). CDR3 size: 18 residues. The germline V gene encodes CDR1 LGHDT and CDR2 YNNKEL (reference sequence). The V and J ends lost 2 bases and 7 bases respectively, with 24 bases between them. In DNA form, the CDR3 reads TGTGCCAGCAGCCAACCTTGGACAGCCAGTGGAGTAAAACAGCCCCAGCATTTT. This translates into CASSQPWTASGVKQPQHF.

The chain uses TRBV3-1 (or the pseudogene TRBV3-2) and TRBJ1-2; TRBD1 is a possible D gene (5 bases). CDR1 is LGHDT, CDR2 YNNKEL, per germline (reference sequence). CDR3 length equals 12 residues. Trimming pared 5 bases from V and 6 bases from J, leaving 10 bases between. The CDR3: CASSSLGDGYTF. CDR3 in DNA: TGTGCCAGCAGCTCCTTAGGGGATGGCTACACCTTC.

To note about this clone: Other DNA sequences of this sample code for an identical CDR3. The chain recombines TRBV5-8 with TRBJ1-3; weak D call: TRBD1 (6 bases). The V end lost 0 bases, the J end lost 3 bases, and 10 bases lay between the germline ends. Germline V gene data show CDR1 as SGHTS and CDR2 as YDEGEE. The CDR3 loop spans 15 amino acids. CDR3 nucleotide sequence: TGTGCCAGCAGCTTGGCCAGGGGCCGTGGAAACACCATATATTTT. It specifies CASSLARGRGNTIYF.

The V gene is TRBV4-3, the J gene TRBJ1-6; a weak D match, TRBD1 (5 bases). Germline V CDR1 and CDR2: LGHNA, YSLEER. The V gene lost 2 bases and the J gene lost 8 bases, with 19 bases spanning the gap. The CDR3 sequence is 17 residues long. CDR3 region: CASSQKVEQGKYSPLHF. The DNA for the CDR3 is TGCGCCAGCAGCCAAAAGGTTGAGCAGGGAAAGTATTCACCCCTCCACTTT.

This rearrangement joins TRBV30 to TRBJ1-1, with a weak D call TRBD1 (6 bases). V shed 5 bases and J shed 4 bases, with 14 bases lying between them. The germline V gene has CDR1 GTSNPN and CDR2 SVGIG (reference sequence). The CDR3 totals 13 residues. In DNA form, the CDR3 reads TGTGCCTGGGCAACAGGGCCGGCCACTGAAGCTTTCTTT. Protein sequence: CAWATGPATEAFF.

The chain employs TRBV7-9 and TRBJ1-2; TRBD1 matches at 8 bases. The CDR3 has 14 residues. V shed 5 bases and J 3 bases; nucleotides not matched to a gene: 5. Germline loops: CDR1 SEHNR, CDR2 FQNEAQ (reference sequence). The CDR3 DNA sequence: TGTGCCAGCAGCCTCAGGGGGCTTGACTATGGCTACACCTTC. Encoded protein: CASSLRGLDYGYTF. Drawing the rest from reference TRBV7-9 and TRBJ1-2, the complete variable domain is DTGVSQNPRHKITKRGQNVTFRCDPISEHNRLYWYRQTLGQGPEFLTYFQNEAQLEKSRLLSDRFSAERPKGSFSTLEIQRTEQGDSAMYLCASSLRGLDYGYTFGSGTRLTVV.

This clone has more than one count but fewer than ten. The rearrangement links TRBV7-3 to TRBJ2-7; 7 bases are shared with TRBD1. Germline loops: CDR1 SGHTA, CDR2 FQGTGA. This CDR3 has 14 residues. V trimming: 5 bases; J trimming: 6 bases; junction bases outside the gene matches: 10. CDR3 region: CASSVTTSGGEQYF. The CDR3 DNA is TGTGCCAGCAGCGTGACTACTTCAGGGGGCGAGCAGTACTTC.

The chain employs TRBV12-3 or TRBV12-4 and TRBJ2-7; the D gene is possibly TRBD1 (5 bases). The CDR3 runs 13 residues. Trimming stripped 5 bases from V and 2 bases from J, with 10 bases between. This chain's CDR3 is CASSLIGAYEQYF. CDR3 DNA sequence: TGTGCCAGCAGTCTAATAGGGGCCTACGAGCAGTACTTC.